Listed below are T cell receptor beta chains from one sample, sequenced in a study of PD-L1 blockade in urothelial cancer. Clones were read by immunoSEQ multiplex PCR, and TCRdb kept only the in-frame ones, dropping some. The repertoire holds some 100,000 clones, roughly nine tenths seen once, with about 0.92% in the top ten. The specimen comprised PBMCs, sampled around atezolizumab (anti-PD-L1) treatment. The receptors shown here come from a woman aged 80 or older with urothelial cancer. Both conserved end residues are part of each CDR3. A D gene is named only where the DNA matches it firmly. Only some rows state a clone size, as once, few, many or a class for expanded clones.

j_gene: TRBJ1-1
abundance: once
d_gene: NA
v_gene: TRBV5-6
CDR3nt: TGTGCCAGCAGCTTGGGCAGGGGAGGGGGCACTGAAGCTTTCTTT
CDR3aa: CASSLGRGGGTEAFF

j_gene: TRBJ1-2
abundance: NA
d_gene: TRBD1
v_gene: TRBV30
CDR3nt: TGTGCCTGGAAAGGCAGGGGGGACTATGGCTACACCTTC
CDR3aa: CAWKGRGDYGYTF

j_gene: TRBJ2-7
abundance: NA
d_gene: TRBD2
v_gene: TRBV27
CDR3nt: TGTGCCAGCAGTTCTCCCTCTAGCGGGAGTACCTACGAGCAGTACTTC
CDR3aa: CASSSPSSGSTYEQYF

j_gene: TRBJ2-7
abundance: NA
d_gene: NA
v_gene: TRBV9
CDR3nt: TGTGCCAGCAGCCCCCGAGGAACCAGCTCCTACGAGCAGTACTTC
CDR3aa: CASSPRGTSSYEQYF

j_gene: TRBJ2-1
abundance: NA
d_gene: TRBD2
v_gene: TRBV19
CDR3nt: TGTGCCAGTAGTACCGGACTAGCGGGAGAAAGCTCCTACAATGAGCAGTTCTTC
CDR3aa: CASSTGLAGESSYNEQFF

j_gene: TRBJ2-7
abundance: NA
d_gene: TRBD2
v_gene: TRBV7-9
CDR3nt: TGTGCCAGCAGCGTTAGCGGGAGGACCTACGAGCAGTACTTC
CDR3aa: CASSVSGRTYEQYF

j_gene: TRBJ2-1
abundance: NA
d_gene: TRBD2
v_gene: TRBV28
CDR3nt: TGTGCCAGCAGTTTATCGACTAGCGGGAGGGCCAATGAGCAGTTCTTC
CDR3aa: CASSLSTSGRANEQFF

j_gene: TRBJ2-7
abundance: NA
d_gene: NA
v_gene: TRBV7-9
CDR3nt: TGTGCCAGCAGCTTCAGCTCCTACGAGCAGTACTTC
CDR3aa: CASSFSSYEQYF

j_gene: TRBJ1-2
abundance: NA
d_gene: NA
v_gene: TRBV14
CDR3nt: TGTGCCAGCAGCCAAGATGTGGGGGCTTATGGCTACACCTTC
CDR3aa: CASSQDVGAYGYTF

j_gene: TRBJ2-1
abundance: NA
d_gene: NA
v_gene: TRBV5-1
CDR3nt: TGCGCCAGCAGCTTGGAGAGCGCATCCTACAATGAGCAGTTCTTC
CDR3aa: CASSLESASYNEQFF

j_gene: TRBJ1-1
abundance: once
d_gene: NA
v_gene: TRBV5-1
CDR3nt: TGCGCCAGCAGCTTGGCATCGGGGTACACTGAAGCTTTCTTT
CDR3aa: CASSLASGYTEAFF

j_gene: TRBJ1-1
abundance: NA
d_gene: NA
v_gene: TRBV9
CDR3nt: TGTGCCAGCAGCACCCCGGGACTTCACACTGAAGCTTTCTTT
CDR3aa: CASSTPGLHTEAFF

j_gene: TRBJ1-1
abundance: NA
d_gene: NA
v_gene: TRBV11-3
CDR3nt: TGTGCCAGCAGCTTACGGGGGAACACTGAAGCTTTCTTT
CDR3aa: CASSLRGNTEAFF

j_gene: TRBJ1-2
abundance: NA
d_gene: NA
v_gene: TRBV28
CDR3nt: TGTGCCACCACAGACTATGGCTACACCTTC
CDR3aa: CATTDYGYTF

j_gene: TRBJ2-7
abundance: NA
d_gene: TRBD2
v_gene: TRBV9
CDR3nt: TGTGCCAGCAGCGCGGCCGGGACTAGATCCTACGAGCAGTACTTC
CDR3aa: CASSAAGTRSYEQYF

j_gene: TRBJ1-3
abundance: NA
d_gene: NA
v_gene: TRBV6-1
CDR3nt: TGTGCCAGCAGTGAATTGGAGGACGGCAGCTCTGGAAACACCATATATTTT
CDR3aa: CASSELEDGSSGNTIYF

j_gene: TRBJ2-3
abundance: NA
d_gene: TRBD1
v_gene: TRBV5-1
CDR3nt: TGCGCCAGCAGACAGGACAGGGCGACAGATACGCAGTATTTT
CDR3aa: CASRQDRATDTQYF

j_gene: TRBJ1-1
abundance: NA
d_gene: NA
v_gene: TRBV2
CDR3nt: TGTGCCAGCCATCCTACAGGGAGGGCCGGCACTGAAGCTTTCTTT
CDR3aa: CASHPTGRAGTEAFF

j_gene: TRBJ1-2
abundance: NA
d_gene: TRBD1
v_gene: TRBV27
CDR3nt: TGTGCCAGCAGCTCGGGTTCCCTAGGGGGCCGAATCTATGGCTACACCTTC
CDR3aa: CASSSGSLGGRIYGYTF

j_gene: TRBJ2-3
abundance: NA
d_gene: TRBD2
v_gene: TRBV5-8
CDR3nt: TGTGCCAGCACCACGGGACTAGCGGTCACAGATACGCAGTATTTT
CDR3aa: CASTTGLAVTDTQYF

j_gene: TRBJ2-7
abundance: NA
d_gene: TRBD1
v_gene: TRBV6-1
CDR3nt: TGTGCCAGCAGTCTATCCGGGACAGCAGGCTACGAGCAGTACTTC
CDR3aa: CASSLSGTAGYEQYF

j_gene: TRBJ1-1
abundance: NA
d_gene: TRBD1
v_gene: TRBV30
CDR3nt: TGTGCCTCAGGGGGGACCACGGGGATAGGCACTGAAGCTTTCTTT
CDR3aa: CASGGTTGIGTEAFF

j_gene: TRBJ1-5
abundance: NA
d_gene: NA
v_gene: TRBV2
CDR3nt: TGTGCCAGCAGTGAAGAGAGGGGCAATCAGCCCCAGCATTTT
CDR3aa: CASSEERGNQPQHF

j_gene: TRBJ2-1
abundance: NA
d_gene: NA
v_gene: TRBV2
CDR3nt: TGTGCCAGCAGTCAGCTAGCGTCTATTTACAATGAGCAGTTCTTC
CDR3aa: CASSQLASIYNEQFF

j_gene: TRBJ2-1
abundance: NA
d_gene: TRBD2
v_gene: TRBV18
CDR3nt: TGTGCCAGCTCACCGTGGACTAGCGGGGGCTACAATGAGCAGTTCTTC
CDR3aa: CASSPWTSGGYNEQFF

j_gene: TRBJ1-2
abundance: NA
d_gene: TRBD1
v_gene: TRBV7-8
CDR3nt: TGTGCCAGCAGCGGGCGGACAGGGGGGGCCGTATATGGCTACACCTTC
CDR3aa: CASSGRTGGAVYGYTF

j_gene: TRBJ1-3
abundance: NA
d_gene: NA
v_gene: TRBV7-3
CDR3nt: TGTGCCAGCAGCTTGGGAGACCTGGGAAACACCATATATTTT
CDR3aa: CASSLGDLGNTIYF

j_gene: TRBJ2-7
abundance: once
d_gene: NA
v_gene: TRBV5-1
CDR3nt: TGCGCCAGCAGCTTGGTCGCAGCCTACGAGCAGTACTTC
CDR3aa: CASSLVAAYEQYF

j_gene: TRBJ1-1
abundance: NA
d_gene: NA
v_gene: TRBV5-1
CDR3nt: TGCGCCAGCAAAAGTATCGAGGCTTCTGAAGCTTTCTTT
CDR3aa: CASKSIEASEAFF

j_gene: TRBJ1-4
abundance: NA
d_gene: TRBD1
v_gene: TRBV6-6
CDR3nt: TGTGCCAGCAGTTCGGGACAGGGGGGTGAAAAACTGTTTTTT
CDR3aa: CASSSGQGGEKLFF

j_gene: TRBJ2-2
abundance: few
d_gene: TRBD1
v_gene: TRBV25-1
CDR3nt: TGTGCCAGCAGTCCCCGGGACAGGGCCAACACCGGGGAGCTGTTTTTT
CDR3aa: CASSPRDRANTGELFF

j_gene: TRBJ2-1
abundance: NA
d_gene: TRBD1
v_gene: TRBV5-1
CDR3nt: TGCGCCAGCAGCTTGCAAGGACAGGCCAATGAGCAGTTCTTC
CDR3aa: CASSLQGQANEQFF

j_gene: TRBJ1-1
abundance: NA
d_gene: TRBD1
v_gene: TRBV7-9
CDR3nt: TGTGCCAGCAGCACGGGACAGGGGAGGGGAACTGAAGCTTTCTTT
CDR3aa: CASSTGQGRGTEAFF

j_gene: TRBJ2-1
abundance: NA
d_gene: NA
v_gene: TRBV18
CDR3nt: TGTGCCAGCTCACCACTCTCCGATGAGCAGTTCTTC
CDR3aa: CASSPLSDEQFF

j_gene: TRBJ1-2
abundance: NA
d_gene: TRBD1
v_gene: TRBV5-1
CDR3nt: TGCGCCAGCAGCTTACCGGGACAGGGGAACTATGGCTACACCTTC
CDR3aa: CASSLPGQGNYGYTF

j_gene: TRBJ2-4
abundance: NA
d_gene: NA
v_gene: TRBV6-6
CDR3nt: TGTGCCAGCAGCTCCGGAGAAAACATTCAGTACTTC
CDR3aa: CASSSGENIQYF